The clone carrying this TCR beta chain was seen only a few times. Its target is not known. There were only healthy Caucasians among the donors. The sample comes from a study of identical twins. V lost 0 bases and J lost 5, with 14 bases in between. CDR1 and CDR2 from the germline V gene are SEHNR and FQNEAQ (reference sequence). The CDR3 runs 15 residues. TCRdb independently ran MiXCR on the 5' RACE reads; one entry per CDR3 protein. The table has more than 200,000 distinct CDR3 sequences, 11% to 15% seen once; the top ten hold 8.8%. The study's findings and limits: Beta out-of-frame sequences displayed a weaker excess of sharing between twins. Conclusions were based on cross-sectional statistical analysis, without following the same donors.

The sample consisted of memory (CD45RO+) T cells sorted from blood. This clonotype was sampled from a woman aged 18-29 years in good health. This rearrangement joins TRBV7-9 to TRBJ2-7, with D possibly being TRBD1 or TRBD2 (5 bases each). For the CDR3, the DNA is TGTGCCAGCAGCTTAGCGCTAGGGGTTAGCGACGAGCAGTACTTC. As protein: CASSLALGVSDEQYF.